These T cell receptor beta chains were read from a single sample in a study of blood T cell repertoires in COVID-19. The data were produced by immunoSEQ multiplex PCR, yet TCRdb's version contains in-frame clones alone and is incomplete. This sample has about 230,000 clones, with less than 90% found just once. Sequenced material: peripheral blood. All receptors derive from a woman between 65 and 79 years old with active or convalescent COVID-19. Each CDR3 is given with its conserved first and last residue. D genes are given only for firm matches. For some rows the clone size is stated as once, few or many, or as a class when expanded; others skip it.

15 | - | TRBJ2-1 | TRBV9 | TRBD2 | TGTGCCAGCAGCGTAACAGGACTAGCGGGCTATGAGCAGTTCTTC | CASSVTGLAGYEQFF
15 | - | TRBJ2-7 | TRBV9 | TRBD2 | TGTGCCAGCAGCGCCCAACCGGGACTATCATCCGAGCAGTACTTC | CASSAQPGLSSEQYF
14 | few | TRBJ2-1 | TRBV12-5 | - | TGTGCTAGTGGTTCAGGGGCCTCGCGAAATGAGCAGTTCTTC | CASGSGASRNEQFF
15 | once | TRBJ2-7 | TRBV5-4 | - | TGTGCCAGCAGCTTAGAGACAGGTTATATCTACGAGCAGTACTTC | CASSLETGYIYEQYF
15 | few | TRBJ2-1 | TRBV27 | TRBD2 | TGTGCCAGCAGTTCCGGGACTAGCGGGAGCAATGAGCAGTTCTTC | CASSSGTSGSNEQFF
17 | - | TRBJ2-4 | TRBV5-4 | TRBD1 | TGTGCCAGCAGCTACTCGGGACAGGGGGCGGCCAAAAACATTCAGTACTTC | CASSYSGQGAAKNIQYF
16 | - | TRBJ1-1 | TRBV6-5 | TRBD1 | TGTGCCAGCAGTTACGGGACAGGGGTCGTGAACACTGAAGCTTTCTTT | CASSYGTGVVNTEAFF
15 | - | TRBJ2-1 | TRBV18 | TRBD1 | TGTGCCAGCTCACCACGTTGGACAGGGGTCAATGAGCAGTTCTTC | CASSPRWTGVNEQFF
14 | - | TRBJ2-7 | TRBV5-4 | TRBD1 | TGTGCCAGCAGCTTGGACAGGGGGCAGGACGAGCAGTACTTC | CASSLDRGQDEQYF
15 | - | TRBJ2-3 | TRBV6-6 | TRBD2 | TGTGCCAGCAGCCCACTAGCGGGGGTTCCAGATACGCAGTATTTT | CASSPLAGVPDTQYF
15 | - | TRBJ2-5 | TRBV2 | - | TGTGCCAGCAGCCCACAGGGGGGGTACCAAGAGACCCAGTACTTC | CASSPQGGYQETQYF
14 | - | TRBJ2-7 | TRBV10-2 | - | TGCGCCAGCAGTGAAACGTTACAAAGATACGAGCAGTACTTC | CASSETLQRYEQYF
15 | - | TRBJ2-3 | TRBV6-5 | - | TGTGCCAGCAGTCAATTAGCACCCTACACAGATACGCAGTATTTT | CASSQLAPYTDTQYF
14 | once | TRBJ2-7 | TRBV6-2/TRBV6-3 | - | TGTGCCAGCAGTTACGCCGGTCATCTCGACGAGCAGTACTTC | CASSYAGHLDEQYF
14 | - | TRBJ1-1 | TRBV6-6 | - | TGTGCCAGCAGCCCCCGGGGGGGAGGGACTGAAGCTTTCTTT | CASSPRGGGTEAFF
14 | few | TRBJ1-1 | TRBV7-3 | TRBD1 | TGTGCCAGCAGCGCGACAGGGACGAACACTGAAGCTTTCTTT | CASSATGTNTEAFF
16 | few | TRBJ1-3 | TRBV4-3 | - | TGCGCCAGCAGCCAAGAAGCAGGCTTCTCTGGAAACACCATATATTTT | CASSQEAGFSGNTIYF
17 | - | TRBJ2-5 | TRBV14 | TRBD2 | TGTGCCAGCAGCCAAGCTAGGGCTAGCGGAGGTCAAGAGACCCAGTACTTC | CASSQARASGGQETQYF
15 | - | TRBJ2-2 | TRBV11-1 | - | TGTGCCAGCAGCGGGTCTAGAATTGCCGCCGGGGAGCTGTTTTTT | CASSGSRIAAGELFF
17 | - | TRBJ2-3 | TRBV5-1 | TRBD2 | TGCGCCAGCAGCTTGGCCGGGACTAGCGGGGGGGCTAATACGCAGTATTTT | CASSLAGTSGGANTQYF
17 | few | TRBJ2-3 | TRBV7-3 | - | TGTGCCAGCAGCTTAGTTCCCAGGGCAGCTAGCACAGATACGCAGTATTTT | CASSLVPRAASTDTQYF
17 | - | TRBJ2-3 | TRBV28 | - | TGTGCCAGCAGTTCCACCGGGCTGGGCCTAGGGGCAGATACGCAGTATTTT | CASSSTGLGLGADTQYF
14 | - | TRBJ2-3 | TRBV27 | TRBD2 | TGTGCCAGCAGTTTATGGACTAGGCCAGATACGCAGTATTTT | CASSLWTRPDTQYF
14 | - | TRBJ2-7 | TRBV9 | TRBD1 | TGTGCCAGCAGCGTAGGTCAGGGGGTTCACGAGCAGTACTTC | CASSVGQGVHEQYF
15 | - | TRBJ2-5 | TRBV28 | - | TGTGCCAGCAGTGCACACGGAGCGGCTACGGAGACCCAGTACTTC | CASSAHGAATETQYF
15 | - | TRBJ2-1 | TRBV7-2 | - | TGTGCCAGCAGCGAGCGGGTTCCGGCATACAATGAGCAGTTCTTC | CASSERVPAYNEQFF
17 | - | TRBJ2-6 | TRBV19 | - | TGTGCCAGTAGTATGGGGACACACCGGCCTGGGGCCAACGTCCTGACTTTC | CASSMGTHRPGANVLTF
10 | - | TRBJ2-5 | TRBV28 | - | TGTGCCAGCACGGGGGAGACCCAGTACTTC | CASTGETQYF
17 | few | TRBJ2-2 | TRBV10-1 | TRBD2 | TGCGCCAGCAGTGAGATTGGATTAGCGGGAGTCACCGGGGAGCTGTTTTTT | CASSEIGLAGVTGELFF
16 | once | TRBJ2-1 | TRBV5-1 | TRBD2 | TGCGCCAGCAGCCTGCCCGGGACTAGCGGGGGGGGTGAGCAGTTCTTC | CASSLPGTSGGGEQFF
13 | few | TRBJ1-1 | TRBV2 | - | TGTGCCAGCCTCAGGGGAAGAGACACTGAAGCTTTCTTT | CASLRGRDTEAFF
13 | - | TRBJ1-3 | TRBV6-2/TRBV6-3 | - | TGTGCCAGCAGTTACGCCGGACAGCCCACCATATATTTT | CASSYAGQPTIYF
18 | - | TRBJ2-3 | TRBV3-1/TRBV3-2 | - | TGTGCCAGCAGCCAAGAAGTGGGACACCCCATCTACACAGATACGCAGTATTTT | CASSQEVGHPIYTDTQYF
12 | few | TRBJ2-3 | TRBV12-3/TRBV12-4 | - | TGTGCCAGCAACACCGGCCCGGGTACGCAGTATTTT | CASNTGPGTQYF
15 | - | TRBJ1-6 | TRBV7-9 | TRBD1 | TGTGCCAGCAGCCCGGGGACAGGGCGTAATTCACCCCTCCACTTT | CASSPGTGRNSPLHF
13 | - | TRBJ1-1 | TRBV5-1 | - | TGCGCCAGCAGCTTGAGGGGTCCCACTGAAGCTTTCTTT | CASSLRGPTEAFF
13 | - | TRBJ2-7 | TRBV13 | - | TGTGCCAGCAGCCCAGGGGAGTCTTTCGAGCAGTACTTC | CASSPGESFEQYF
14 | - | TRBJ2-2 | TRBV5-4 | - | TGTGCCAGCAGCTTCCAGGCGAACACCGGGGAGCTGTTTTTT | CASSFQANTGELFF
14 | - | TRBJ1-4 | TRBV7-2 | - | TGTGCCAGCAGCTCCCGTGGGGGGGTTGAAAAACTGTTTTTT | CASSSRGGVEKLFF
13 | few | TRBJ2-7 | TRBV30 | TRBD1 | TGTGCCTGGGCCCCAGGGACAGCCTACGAGCAGTACTTC | CAWAPGTAYEQYF
15 | once | TRBJ1-1 | TRBV19 | TRBD1 | TGTGCCAGTAGTATAGCGGGGACAGGGAGCACTGAAGCTTTCTTT | CASSIAGTGSTEAFF
15 | - | TRBJ1-3 | TRBV29-1 | - | TGCAGCGTATTCCTAGAGGGCGACTCTGGAAACACCATATATTTT | CSVFLEGDSGNTIYF
13 | - | TRBJ1-1 | TRBV4-1 | - | TGCGCCAGCAGCATGGCCAAGGGCAGGGCGGCTTTCTTT | CASSMAKGRAAFF
14 | - | TRBJ2-5 | TRBV5-1 | TRBD1 | TGCGCCAGCAGCCCAAGGGACAGTCAAGAGACCCAGTACTTC | CASSPRDSQETQYF